This T cell receptor (beta chain) originates from a study of beta chain features in type 1 diabetes. Study summary: Cell yields, gender and age were comparable in patients and healthy donors. Findings and limits, study-wide: In type 1 diabetes patients, VDJ junctions had fewer insertions; deletions at these junctions were more frequent. A cDNA-based sequencing approach could over-represent cells with high TCR expression. When Type 1 diabetes patients were examined, their TCRB CDR3s proved moderately but significantly shorter in all four CD4+ subsets.

The length of the CDR3 is 14 residues. V was trimmed by 7 bases and J by 0 bases, leaving 12 bases between them. The germline gives CDR1 MNHNY, CDR2 SVGAGI (reference sequence). In its sample, this clone was seen a few times. What it recognizes is unknown. The sequenced template was cDNA made from the entire isolated RNA. Here immunoSEQ multiplex PCR was the method, and the copy in TCRdb shows in-frame clones only, minus some. The table has about 700,000 clones, roughly 13% seen once. In total, each donor contributed a single heparinised blood draw that averaged approximately 0.12 L. The sequence came from a man between 18 and 35 years old with type 1 diabetes. The chain recombines TRBV6-6 with TRBJ1-1, with a weak D call TRBD1 (5 bases). The sequenced sample was naive CD4+ T cells from blood. CDR3 sequence (DNA): TGTGCCAGCACCCCCGGGGGTGTGAACACTGAAGCTTTCTTT. Protein product: CASTPGGVNTEAFF.